These 8 T cell receptor beta chains came from one sample sequenced in a study of beta chain features in type 1 diabetes. Expressed TCRB transcripts were sequenced, since all the RNA that had been isolated was reverse transcribed. Method: immunoSEQ multiplex PCR; TCRdb's copy keeps in-frame clones and lacks some. The sample includes under 900,000 clones, about 17% of them seen just once. The specimen sequenced was naive CD4+ T cells from blood. All receptors derive from a woman between 18 and 30 years old in good health.

There are a few counts of this clone. V and J are TRBV29-1 and TRBJ2-7; D unclear. V was pared by 0 bases and J by 1 base, with 13 bases between. CDR3 size: 15 residues. The germline CDR1 and CDR2 sequences are SQVTM and ANQGSEA. The CDR3 DNA follows: TGCAGCGTTGAAGACCCTAAGTTAGATTCCTACGAGCAGTACTTC. This translates into CSVEDPKLDSYEQYF.

J is TRBJ2-7 and V is TRBV7-2, with D unclear. CDR1 is SGHTA, CDR2 FQGNSA, per germline. The CDR3 has 15 amino acids. V lost 0 bases to trimming and J lost 0 bases, with 9 bases between them. The chain's CDR3 is CASSLALGSSYEQYF. CDR3 nucleotide sequence: TGTGCCAGCAGCTTAGCGCTGGGCAGCTCCTACGAGCAGTACTTC.

This clone has only a few counts. The V and J genes are TRBV11-1 and TRBJ2-1; TRBD1 matches at 7 bases. Germline trimming cut 10 bases from V and 2 bases from J; bases unmatched to any gene: 5. Germline-derived CDR1 and CDR2 are SGHAT and FQDESV (reference sequence). The CDR3 loop spans 13 amino acids. The CDR3: CATRQGPYNEQFF. DNA for the CDR3: TGTGCCACAAGACAGGGTCCCTACAATGAGCAGTTCTTC.

The V gene is TRBV7-2, the J gene TRBJ2-1; TRBD1 is a possible D gene (6 bases). Germline assignment: CDR1 SGHTA and CDR2 FQGNSA. This CDR3 region has 14 residues. Trimming left V 1 base short and J 4 bases short, with 8 bases between. The CDR3 DNA follows: TGTGCCAGCAGCTTAGAACAGGGATACAATGAGCAGTTCTTC. Amino acids: CASSLEQGYNEQFF.

Comment on this clone: The sample holds other DNA sequences that translate to the same CDR3. The chain employs TRBV5-1 and TRBJ1-1; a possible D gene is TRBD1 (5 bases). CDR1 and CDR2 from the germline V gene are SGHRS and YFSETQ. The CDR3 runs 14 residues. The V end lost 0 bases, the J end lost 0 bases, and 6 bases lay between the germline ends. The CDR3: CASSLDRLNTEAFF. The CDR3 nucleotides are TGCGCCAGCAGCTTGGACAGGTTGAACACTGAAGCTTTCTTT.

This clone came up a few times. The J gene is TRBJ2-2, the V gene TRBV7-9; 9 bases line up with TRBD1. The CDR3 length is 17 residues. The V and J ends lost 5 bases and 1 base, in that order; junction bases with no gene match: 8. Germline CDR1 reads SEHNR; CDR2 reads FQNEAQ (reference sequence). The CDR3 bases are TGTGCCAGCAGCCGCGCCGGGACAGGGAGGAACACCGGGGAGCTGTTTTTT. Its translation: CASSRAGTGRNTGELFF. Looking up the rest from reference TRBV7-9 and TRBJ2-2 gives the full variable domain: DTGVSQNPRHKITKRGQNVTFRCDPISEHNRLYWYRQTLGQGPEFLTYFQNEAQLEKSRLLSDRFSAERPKGSFSTLEIQRTEQGDSAMYLCASSRAGTGRNTGELFFGEGSRLTVL.

This clone was seen only a few times. The chain employs TRBV27 and TRBJ1-5; D is uncertain. Per the germline V gene, CDR1 is MNHEY and CDR2 is SMNVEV (reference sequence). V lost 4 bases, J lost 2 bases, and 9 bases lay in between. The CDR3 has 14 amino acids. In DNA, the CDR3 is TGTGCCAGCAGTTCCCGCCGTGGCAATCAGCCCCAGCATTTT. It codes for CASSSRRGNQPQHF.

There are a few counts of this clone. The chain uses TRBV28 and TRBJ1-3; D is undetermined. The length of the CDR3 is 16 residues. Per the germline V gene, CDR1 is MDHEN and CDR2 is SYDVKM. Between the trimmed V and J ends, which lost 5 bases and 2 bases, there was a span of 16 bases. CDR3 residues: CASSPMGRAAGNTIYF. In DNA form, the CDR3 reads TGTGCCAGCAGTCCCATGGGTAGGGCCGCTGGAAACACCATATATTTT.